This TCR beta chain was retrieved from a study of T cell repertoires in cytomegalovirus infection. Study information: It can be stated that public TCR beta signatures indicated CMV infection as well as a matching HLA type. Study-wide results and limits: Cumulated frequencies of public TCR beta families served to identify carriers of CMV plus the relevant HLA. HLA-C-restricted CMV clonotypes gave the most frequent clonotype in two of eight donors.

With respect to this clonotype: Its cognate antigen is unknown.

The V end lost 7 bases, the J end lost 4 bases, and 10 bases lay between the germline ends. The CDR3 covers 12 residues. Via MiXCR, TCRdb re-called the reads, giving one row per CDR3 protein. The repertoire holds under 200,000 distinct CDR3 sequences, with roughly a sixth as singletons. The genes are TRBV12-3 or TRBV12-4 and TRBJ1-2; the D is unclear. The receptor comes from a human donor in good health (CMV status not recorded). Some clones in this sample may be carry-over from other donors' samples. Sequencing was performed on CD8+ T cells from PBMCs. CDR3: CASTPDLYGYTF. CDR3 DNA: TGTGCCAGCACCCCGGACCTCTATGGCTACACCTTC.